Listed here are 18 T cell receptor beta chains from one sample, sequenced in a study of blood T cell repertoires in COVID-19. Sequencing used immunoSEQ multiplex PCR; TCRdb keeps in-frame clones, though not all of them. Seen here are 250,000 or so clones, about 90% observed once, and the top ten hold 2.5% to 4%. The sequencing sample was made of PBMCs or T cells enriched from blood (not recorded which). All receptors come from a middle-aged woman who had been exposed to COVID-19.

The CDR3 reads CASSFGQGSGGYTF. The CDR3 nucleotides are TGTGCCAGTAGCTTCGGACAGGGTTCGGGAGGCTACACCTTC. V usage is TRBV19 and J usage is TRBJ1-2; the match to TRBD1 covers 8 bases. This CDR3 comprises 14 residues. V lost 6 bases and J lost 8; bases outside the gene matches: 11. Germline V CDR1 and CDR2: LNHDA, SQIVND (reference sequence).

J is TRBJ1-2 and V is TRBV6-5; tentative D call: TRBD1 (6 bases). CDR3 length equals 12 residues. In germline, CDR1 is MNHEY, CDR2 SVGAGI. V lost 0 bases and J lost 8, with 7 bases in between. DNA for the CDR3: TGTGCCAGCAGTTACTCAGGGGGAGGCTACACCTTC. Amino acid sequence: CASSYSGGGYTF.

This chain connects TRBV24-1 to TRBJ2-3; the D gene is possibly TRBD2 (5 bases). The V and J ends lost 2 bases and 3 bases respectively, with 8 bases between them. This CDR3 contains 14 residues. Germline CDR1 is KGHDR and CDR2 is SFDVKD. CDR3 loop: CATSDSSGTDTQYF. In DNA form, the CDR3 reads TGTGCCACCAGTGATTCGTCGGGGACAGATACGCAGTATTTT.

The chain couples TRBV7-2 to TRBJ1-6, with a weak D call TRBD1 (5 bases). V was cut by 1 base and J by 6 bases, with 10 bases left in between. Germline V gene sequence: CDR1 SGHTA, CDR2 FQGNSA. The CDR3 runs 15 residues. Written as DNA, the CDR3 is TGTGCCAGCAGCTTAGTTGGAGGGGCTAATTCACCCCTCCACTTT. This sequence encodes CASSLVGGANSPLHF.

This clone turned up a few times. This chain uses TRBV10-3 with TRBJ1-3; D not resolved. The CDR3 runs 13 residues. Trimming stripped 10 bases from V and 0 bases from J, with 10 bases between. Germline loops: CDR1 ENHRY, CDR2 SYGVKD. CDR3 sequence (DNA): TGTGCCACCCAGCCTAGCTCTGGAAACACCATATATTTT. Protein product: CATQPSSGNTIYF.

This clone appeared a single time. The rearrangement links TRBV12-3 or TRBV12-4 to TRBJ2-7; no firm D call. The CDR3 runs to 13 residues. V was cut by 3 bases and J by 4 bases, with 10 bases left in between. The DNA for the CDR3 is TGTGCCAGCAGTTTGGTTGGGCCATACGAGCAGTACGTC. It encodes CASSLVGPYEQYV.

This chain uses TRBV27 with TRBJ1-6, with TRBD1 as a possible D gene (5 bases). Per the germline V gene, CDR1 is MNHEY and CDR2 is SMNVEV (reference sequence). Trimming took off 6 bases at V and 0 bases at J, with 15 bases between the two ends. CDR3 length: 17 amino acids. The CDR3 DNA is TGTGCCAGCAGCCCCTACAGGCCTAGCTCCTATAATTCACCCCTCCACTTT. Translating gives CASSPYRPSSYNSPLHF.

The V gene is TRBV4-2, the J gene TRBJ2-2; possibly TRBD2 for D (5 bases). The CDR3 has 16 residues. The V gene's germline CDR1 is LGHNA and CDR2 YNFKEQ. V was cut by 0 bases and J by 7 bases, with 15 bases left in between. The CDR3 is CASSQDSIRGNGELFF. CDR3 DNA: TGTGCCAGCAGCCAAGATTCGATTCGGGGAAACGGGGAGCTGTTTTTT.

J is TRBJ1-1 and V is TRBV28, with TRBD1 matching 8 bases. The CDR3 extends over 14 amino acids. Per germline, CDR1 MDHEN and CDR2 SYDVKM. V was clipped by 4 bases and J by 1 base; unmatched bases: 2. Here the CDR3 reads CASSSGGENTEAFF. CDR3 DNA: TGTGCCAGCAGTTCAGGGGGCGAGAACACTGAAGCTTTCTTT.

The chain has TRBV18 and TRBJ2-1; 8 bases line up with TRBD2. The CDR3 is 15 residues long. Germline V gives CDR1 KGHSH, CDR2 LQKENI. V shed 2 bases and J 6 bases; nucleotides not matched to a gene: 6. Here the CDR3 reads CASSPSGLGGNEQFF. The CDR3 DNA follows: TGTGCCAGCTCACCATCGGGACTAGGGGGCAATGAGCAGTTCTTC.

This clone has a single count. The rearrangement uses TRBV27 and TRBJ1-5; D is uncertain. The CDR3 runs 13 residues. The ends were cut back, 4 bases at V and 7 bases at J, with 11 bases in the middle. Per germline, CDR1 MNHEY and CDR2 SMNVEV (reference sequence). CDR3 nucleotides: TGTGCCAGCAGTTACAGCCGAGGGCAGCCCCAGCATTTT. This translates into CASSYSRGQPQHF.

J is TRBJ1-6 and V is TRBV2; TRBD1 is a possible D gene (6 bases). CDR1 SNHLY and CDR2 FYNNEI come from the germline V gene. The CDR3 is 15 residues long. Trimming left V 5 bases short and J 8 bases short, with 16 bases between. The CDR3 region is CASSTQGKTYSPLHF. The DNA for the CDR3 is TGTGCCAGCAGTACACAGGGAAAGACGTATTCACCCCTCCACTTT.

The CDR3 reads CASSPKDRLANYGYTF. CDR3 DNA: TGTGCCAGCAGCCCCAAGGACAGGCTAGCTAACTATGGCTACACCTTC. The chain uses TRBV7-9 and TRBJ1-2; 7 nucleotides line up with TRBD1. Germline V CDR1 and CDR2: SEHNR, FQNEAQ (reference sequence). The V segment lost 5 bases and the J segment 0 bases; nucleotides outside the gene matches: 9. The CDR3 spans 16 residues.

V is TRBV2 and J is TRBJ1-2; possibly TRBD1 for D (5 bases). The CDR3 is made up of 13 amino acids. The V end lost 4 bases, the J end lost 8 bases, and 14 bases lay between the germline ends. Germline values: CDR1 SNHLY, CDR2 FYNNEI. The CDR3 reads CASSGDSDAGYTF. The CDR3 DNA follows: TGTGCCAGCAGTGGAGACAGCGACGCAGGCTACACCTTC.

The CDR3, as DNA: TGTGCCAGCAGTCCTACAGGAACCTCCAACTATGGCTACACCTTC. This translates into CASSPTGTSNYGYTF. J is TRBJ1-2 and V is TRBV3-1 (or the pseudogene TRBV3-2); TRBD1 is a possible D gene (5 bases). The germline V and J ends were trimmed by 6 bases and 2 bases, with 16 bases remaining between them. This CDR3 contains 15 residues. Germline V gives CDR1 LGHDT, CDR2 YNNKEL (reference sequence).

This chain connects TRBV7-3 to TRBJ1-1; D is unclear. This CDR3 is built from 13 residues. Germline CDR1 is SGHTA and CDR2 is FQGTGA. Deletions cut 2 bases from V and 5 bases from J, with 9 bases between. The CDR3 reads CASSLSHFTEAFF. The CDR3 nucleotides read TGTGCCAGCAGCTTATCCCACTTTACTGAAGCTTTCTTT.

J is TRBJ1-2 and V is TRBV30; D not resolved. V was pared by 5 bases and J by 6 bases, with 10 bases between. The CDR3 extends over 11 amino acids. Germline loops: CDR1 GTSNPN, CDR2 SVGIG (reference sequence). CDR3 in DNA: TGTGCCTGGCCCCGATCGGATGGCTACACCTTC. This encodes CAWPRSDGYTF.

This clone was counted once. As DNA, the CDR3 is TGTGCCAGCAGAACAGAGGGAAAACTGTTTTTT. It specifies CASRTEGKLFF. This chain joins TRBV25-1 and TRBJ1-4; D gene ambiguous. The length of the CDR3 is 11 residues. V was shortened by 6 bases and J by 10 bases, with 9 bases between the two germline ends. CDR1 is MGHDK and CDR2 is SYGVNS in the germline V gene.